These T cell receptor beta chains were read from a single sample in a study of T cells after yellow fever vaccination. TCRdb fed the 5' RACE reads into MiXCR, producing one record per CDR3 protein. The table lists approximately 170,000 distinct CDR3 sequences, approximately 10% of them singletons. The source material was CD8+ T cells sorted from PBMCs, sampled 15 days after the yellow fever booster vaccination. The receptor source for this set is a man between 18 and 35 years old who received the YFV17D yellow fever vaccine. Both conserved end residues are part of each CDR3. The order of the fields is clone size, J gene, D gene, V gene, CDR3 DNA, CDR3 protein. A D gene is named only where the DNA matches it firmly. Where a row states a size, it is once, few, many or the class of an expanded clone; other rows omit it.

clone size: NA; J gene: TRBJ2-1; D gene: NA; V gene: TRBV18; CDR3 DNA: TGTGCCAGCTCACGGACAGACAACAATGAGCAGTTCTTC; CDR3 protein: CASSRTDNNEQFF
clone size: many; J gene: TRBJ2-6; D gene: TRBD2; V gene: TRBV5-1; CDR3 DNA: TGCGCCAGCACCATTGGACTAGCGGGGGTATCTGGGGCCAACGTCCTGACTTTC; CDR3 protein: CASTIGLAGVSGANVLTF
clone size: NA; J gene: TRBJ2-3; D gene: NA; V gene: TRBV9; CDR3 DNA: TGTGCCAGCAGCCCCCGGGGTGGCGCGCATACGCAGTATTTT; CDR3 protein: CASSPRGGAHTQYF
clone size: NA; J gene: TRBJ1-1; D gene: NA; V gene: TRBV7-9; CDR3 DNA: TGTGCCAGCAGCTCACCCATTGGGCCCACTGAAGCTTTCTTT; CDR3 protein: CASSSPIGPTEAFF
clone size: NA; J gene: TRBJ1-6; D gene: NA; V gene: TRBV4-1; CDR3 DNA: TGCGCCAGCAGCCAATCGGGCGGGGCCCAATCACCCCTCCACTTT; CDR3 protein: CASSQSGGAQSPLHF
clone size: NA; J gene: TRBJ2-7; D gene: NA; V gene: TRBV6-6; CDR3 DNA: TGTGCCAGCACATCCTCCTACGAGCAGTACTTC; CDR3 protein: CASTSSYEQYF
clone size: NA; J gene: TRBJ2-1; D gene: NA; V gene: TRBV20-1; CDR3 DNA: TGCAGTGCTAGATATTCCCAGCGCCTCAATGAGCAGTTCTTC; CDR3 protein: CSARYSQRLNEQFF
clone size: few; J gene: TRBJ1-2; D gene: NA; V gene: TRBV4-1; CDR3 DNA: TGCGCCAGCAGCCAAGTCGGGACCTATGGCTACACCTTC; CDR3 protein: CASSQVGTYGYTF
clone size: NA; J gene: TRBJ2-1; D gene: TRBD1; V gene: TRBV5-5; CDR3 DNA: TGTGCCAGCAGCTTTCCACAGGGGGGCTACAATGAGCAGTTCTTC; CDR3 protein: CASSFPQGGYNEQFF
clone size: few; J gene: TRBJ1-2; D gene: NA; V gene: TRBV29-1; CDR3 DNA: TGCAGCGTTCCCCCGGGTGGAGGGCTTCTAGCCTATGGCTACACCTTC; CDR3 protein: CSVPPGGGLLAYGYTF
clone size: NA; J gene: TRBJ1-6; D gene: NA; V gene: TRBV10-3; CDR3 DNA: TGTGCCATCAGTGACCCCAATTATAATTCACCCCTCCACTTT; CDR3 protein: CAISDPNYNSPLHF
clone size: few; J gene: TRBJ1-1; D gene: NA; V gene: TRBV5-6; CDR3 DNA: TGTGCCAGCAGCTTGGATAGGCGGGGTAGGTCGAGGACTGAAGCTTTCTTT; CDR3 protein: CASSLDRRGRSRTEAFF